This TCR beta chain was recovered during a study of blood T cell repertoires in COVID-19. As for the study in general: From the United States, Italy and Spain came samples of acute and convalescent COVID-19. PBMCs, B-cell-depleted T cells, or T cells were the source of the cDNA or gDNA that made up the material.

Germline V gene sequence: CDR1 KGHSH, CDR2 LQKENI. The germline V and J ends were trimmed by 3 bases and 4 bases, with 10 bases remaining between them. This CDR3 comprises 14 residues. This table comes from immunoSEQ multiplex PCR, and its TCRdb copy is limited to in-frame clones, with some not included. The sample shows over 150,000 clones, around 87% of them seen only once. V and J are TRBV18 and TRBJ1-5; maybe TRBD1 (5 bases). The TCR comes from a man aged 35 to 55 with active or convalescent COVID-19. Sequenced: peripheral blood. The CDR3 DNA is TGTGCCAGCTCACCGCGGGGGGATAATCAGCCCCAGCATTTT. Protein sequence: CASSPRGDNQPQHF.